Here is one TCR beta chain with its context. Its matching antigen is unknown. The PCR used 60 Vbeta and 13 Jbeta primers. The data were produced by immunoSEQ multiplex PCR, yet TCRdb's version contains in-frame clones alone and is incomplete. The sample records about 110,000 clones, 81% being singletons. These data are taken from a study of cytomegalovirus exposure and HLA in healthy donors. Background on the study: A data release that came early held 80 million to 95 million unique TCRs from HLA-typed donors. Findings and limits, study-wide: Presence/absence analyses treated sequencing depth as roughly uniform across donors.

CDR3 length: 15 residues. With V trimmed by 2 bases and J by 5 bases, 8 bases remained unmatched. Per the germline V gene, CDR1 is MGHDK and CDR2 is SYGVNS. The chain recombines TRBV25-1 with TRBJ2-5, with 7 bases identical to TRBD2. Sequenced sample: PBMCs. This receptor was obtained from a man between 25 and 39 years old in good health and CMV-seronegative. This CDR3 reads CASSEVLRGSETQYF. In DNA, the CDR3 is TGTGCCAGCAGTGAAGTCTTGCGGGGGTCGGAGACCCAGTACTTC.